Shown below are 21 T cell receptor beta chains from a single sample sequenced in a study of shared clonotypes between healthy human individuals. Naive CD8 cells comprised CD45RO-negative, CCR7-positively selected cells, excluding terminally differentiated effector memory CD45RA+ cells. Generated by immunoSEQ multiplex PCR, the TCRdb table keeps only in-frame clones and is missing some. In the table there are about 700,000 clones, 92% of which are singletons. Specimen: naive CD8+ T cells sorted from blood. All receptors derive from a man aged 30 to 39 in good health.

This chain links TRBV19 with TRBJ2-1; 9 bases map to TRBD2. V lost 8 bases and J lost 8; bases outside the gene matches: 13. The length of the CDR3 is 15 residues. Germline V CDR1 and CDR2: LNHDA, SQIVND (reference sequence). CDR3 amino acids: CASVGWREGIHEQFF. The CDR3 DNA sequence: TGTGCCAGTGTGGGATGGCGGGAGGGTATCCATGAGCAGTTCTTC.

This clone came up once. V and J are TRBV28 and TRBJ2-7; 8 bases match TRBD2. Looked up from germline, CDR1 is MDHEN and CDR2 is SYDVKM. V shed 3 bases, J shed 3 bases, and the junction held 1 base outside the gene matches. The CDR3 loop spans 13 amino acids. CDR3 coding DNA: TGTGCCAGCAGTTTGCTAGCGGGCTACGAGCAGTACTTC. This encodes CASSLLAGYEQYF.

This clone is a singleton in its sample. The chain employs TRBV29-1 and TRBJ2-1; a possible D gene is TRBD2 (6 bases). With 1 base removed from V and 0 bases from J, the gap between germline ends came to 10 bases. This CDR3 region has 15 residues. Germline-derived CDR1 and CDR2 are SQVTM and ANQGSEA. The CDR3 sequence: CSVEASGDSYNEQFF. The CDR3 DNA reads as TGCAGCGTTGAAGCCTCGGGAGACTCCTACAATGAGCAGTTCTTC.

This clone was detected only a few times. This sequence joins TRBV2 and TRBJ1-1; D uncertain. This CDR3 is built from 14 residues. V was cut by 3 bases and J by 4 bases, with 12 bases left in between. Germline CDR1 is SNHLY and CDR2 is FYNNEI. As DNA, the CDR3 is TGTGCCAGCAGTGATGGGCAGCCTTCCACTGAAGCTTTCTTT. This codes for CASSDGQPSTEAFF.

The chain is built from TRBV4-2 and TRBJ2-1; 16 positions agree with TRBD2. Per germline, CDR1 LGHNA and CDR2 YNFKEQ. The CDR3 is made up of 18 amino acids. The V and J ends lost 5 bases and 8 bases, in that order; junction bases with no gene match: 12. DNA for the CDR3: TGTGCCAGCAGCAATCCCGGGACTAGCGGGAGGGCAGGGGATGAGCAGTTCTTC. The encoded protein is CASSNPGTSGRAGDEQFF.

This chain joins TRBV7-9 and TRBJ2-1, with D unclear. CDR1 and CDR2 (germline): SEHNR, FQNEAQ (reference sequence). V gave up 5 bases and J gave up 6 bases, with 17 bases separating them. The CDR3 consists of 15 residues. CDR3 sequence (DNA): TGTGCCAGCAGCATAAGGACGGATGTAAGCAATGAGCAGTTCTTC. Amino acid sequence: CASSIRTDVSNEQFF.

The chain recombines TRBV30 with TRBJ1-1, with D maybe TRBD1 (5 bases). The germline V and J ends were trimmed by 3 bases and 1 base, with 12 bases remaining between them. CDR3 length: 14 residues. The germline CDR1 and CDR2 sequences are GTSNPN and SVGIG (reference sequence). For the CDR3, the DNA is TGTGCCTGGAGCGCCGACAGAAGGAACACTGAAGCTTTCTTT. Encoded protein: CAWSADRRNTEAFF. The variable domain in full, completed from reference TRBV30 and TRBJ1-1, reads SQTIHQWPATLVQPVGSPLSLECTVEGTSNPNLYWYRQAAGRGLQLLFYSVGIGQISSEVPQNLSASRPQDRQFILSSKKLLLSDSGFYLCAWSADRRNTEAFFGQGTRLTVV.

The chain has TRBV6-5 and TRBJ2-1; the D gene could be TRBD1 or TRBD2 (5 bases each). There are 13 residues in the CDR3. In germline, CDR1 is MNHEY, CDR2 SVGAGI. Trimming left V 7 bases short and J 5 bases short, with 12 bases between. The CDR3 DNA sequence: TGTGCCAGCACCCCTACGGGGCACAATGAGCAGTTCTTC. Its translation: CASTPTGHNEQFF.

The chain joins TRBV5-1 to TRBJ1-2; D not resolved. Trimming pared 6 bases from V and 6 bases from J, leaving 15 bases between. The CDR3 length is 13 residues. Germline lookup yields CDR1 SGHRS and CDR2 YFSETQ. In DNA form, the CDR3 reads TGCGCCAGCAATACGGCTCGGGGTGATGGCTACACCTTC. This gives the protein CASNTARGDGYTF.

The V call is TRBV5-1, the J call TRBJ2-2, with a tentative D call TRBD2 (6 bases). The CDR3 consists of 13 residues. The V and J ends lost 2 bases and 4 bases respectively, with 6 bases between them. Germline V gives CDR1 SGHRS, CDR2 YFSETQ. The CDR3 sequence: CASSFGGTGELFF. The CDR3 DNA reads as TGCGCCAGCAGCTTCGGGGGCACCGGGGAGCTGTTTTTT.

Here the CDR3 DNA reads TGCGCCAGCAGCCCAGCCGGGACCAGCTACAATGAGCAGTTCTTC. Its protein product is CASSPAGTSYNEQFF. This chain connects TRBV4-1 to TRBJ2-1; perhaps D is TRBD1 or TRBD2 (5 bases each). In germline, CDR1 is MGHRA, CDR2 YSYEKL. Trimming removed 4 bases from V and 3 bases from J, with 13 bases in between. CDR3 size: 15 residues.

The chain carries TRBV18 and TRBJ2-1; 8 bases match TRBD2. Per germline, CDR1 KGHSH and CDR2 LQKENI. The CDR3 sequence is 16 residues long. The J segment lost 4 bases and the V segment lost 3 bases, leaving 8 bases of the junction unmatched. The CDR3 spells CASSPVGGAPYNEQFF. The CDR3 region has the DNA TGTGCCAGCTCACCGGTCGGGGGGGCGCCTTACAATGAGCAGTTCTTC. The full variable domain, its missing parts supplied by reference TRBV18 and TRBJ2-1, is NAGVMQNPRHLVRRRGQEARLRCSPMKGHSHVYWYRQLPEEGLKFMVYLQKENIIDESGMPKERFSAEFPKEGPSILRIQQVVRGDSAAYFCASSPVGGAPYNEQFFGPGTRLTVL.

The chain links TRBV2 to TRBJ2-6; no definite D call. The germline CDR1 and CDR2 sequences are SNHLY and FYNNEI. The V end lost 0 bases, the J end lost 0 bases, and 6 bases lay between the germline ends. The CDR3 totals 16 residues. The CDR3 reads CASSEAAGSGANVLTF. CDR3 nucleotides: TGTGCCAGCAGTGAAGCGGCAGGCTCTGGGGCCAACGTCCTGACTTTC. Full variable domain (rest looked up from reference TRBV2 and TRBJ2-6): EPEVTQTPSHQVTQMGQEVILRCVPISNHLYFYWYRQILGQKVEFLVSFYNNEISEKSEIFDDQFSVERPDGSNFTLKIRSTKLEDSAMYFCASSEAAGSGANVLTFGAGSRLTVL.

The chain couples TRBV2 to TRBJ1-2, with D possibly TRBD1 on 6 matching bases. The CDR3 has 15 amino acids. V was trimmed by 4 bases and J by 5 bases, leaving 17 bases between them. Germline values: CDR1 SNHLY, CDR2 FYNNEI. The CDR3 DNA reads TGTGCCAGCAGTGGGGGACATCCGAATCTTTATGGCTACACCTTC. As protein: CASSGGHPNLYGYTF.

The V gene is TRBV7-7, the J gene TRBJ2-1, with D perhaps TRBD2 (6 bases). Germline CDR1 is SSHAT and CDR2 is FNYEAQ (reference sequence). The germline V and J ends were trimmed by 3 bases and 0 bases, with 9 bases remaining between them. CDR3 length: 15 amino acids. CDR3 DNA: TGTGCCAGCAGCTTGACTAGTTCCTCCTACAATGAGCAGTTCTTC. This encodes CASSLTSSSYNEQFF.

Turning to this clone: Other DNA sequences in the same sample also yield this CDR3. This chain uses TRBV7-9 with TRBJ2-1; D possibly uses TRBD1 or TRBD2 (5 bases each). The V gene's germline CDR1 is SEHNR and CDR2 FQNEAQ (reference sequence). The CDR3 contains 13 residues. The V end was cut by 5 bases, the J end by 8 bases, with 13 bases between. The CDR3 nucleotides are TGTGCCAGCAGCCTAGGGGTGGGGGATGAGCAGTTCTTC. It codes for CASSLGVGDEQFF.

The V gene is TRBV11-2, the J gene TRBJ2-4; TRBD1 is a possible D gene (5 bases). The germline gives CDR1 SGHAT, CDR2 FQNNGV. V lost 4 bases and J 0 bases, leaving 10 bases between the germline ends. The CDR3 length is 15 residues. CDR3 in amino acids: CASSSETEAKNIQYF. CDR3 coding DNA: TGTGCCAGCAGCTCGGAGACAGAAGCCAAAAACATTCAGTACTTC.

The rearrangement uses TRBV28 and TRBJ2-7; no clear D gene. Germline CDR1 reads MDHEN; CDR2 reads SYDVKM. The CDR3 is 14 amino acids. V shed 5 bases and J shed 2 bases, with 13 bases lying between them. The CDR3 DNA is TGTGCCAGCAGTGTACTACTCTACCCCTACGAGCAGTACTTC. This gives the protein CASSVLLYPYEQYF.

This chain connects TRBV20-1 to TRBJ2-1, with D unresolved. Trimming cost V 1 base and J 7 bases, with 5 bases left between them. The CDR3 consists of 11 residues. Germline V gives CDR1 DFQATT, CDR2 SNEGSKA (reference sequence). As DNA, the CDR3 is TGCAGTGCTAGAGCGAGAAATGAGCAGTTCTTC. Translating it yields CSARARNEQFF.

This sequence joins TRBV4-1 and TRBJ1-5; D may be TRBD1 (5 bases). The CDR3 has 13 residues. Germline CDR1 reads MGHRA; CDR2 reads YSYEKL. The V end was cut by 1 base, the J end by 7 bases, with 8 bases between. Here the CDR3 reads CASSQAGEQPQHF. The CDR3 DNA reads as TGCGCCAGCAGCCAAGCGGGGGAACAGCCCCAGCATTTT.

This chain uses TRBV6-5 with TRBJ2-7; D possibly matches TRBD1 or TRBD2 (5 bases each). Germline CDR1 MNHEY, CDR2 SVGAGI. The V and J ends lost 6 bases and 1 base respectively, with 13 bases between them. CDR3 length: 14 amino acids. CDR3 in DNA: TGTGCCAGCAGCCCCGGGGCAGTGTCCTACGAGCAGTACTTC. It translates to CASSPGAVSYEQYF.